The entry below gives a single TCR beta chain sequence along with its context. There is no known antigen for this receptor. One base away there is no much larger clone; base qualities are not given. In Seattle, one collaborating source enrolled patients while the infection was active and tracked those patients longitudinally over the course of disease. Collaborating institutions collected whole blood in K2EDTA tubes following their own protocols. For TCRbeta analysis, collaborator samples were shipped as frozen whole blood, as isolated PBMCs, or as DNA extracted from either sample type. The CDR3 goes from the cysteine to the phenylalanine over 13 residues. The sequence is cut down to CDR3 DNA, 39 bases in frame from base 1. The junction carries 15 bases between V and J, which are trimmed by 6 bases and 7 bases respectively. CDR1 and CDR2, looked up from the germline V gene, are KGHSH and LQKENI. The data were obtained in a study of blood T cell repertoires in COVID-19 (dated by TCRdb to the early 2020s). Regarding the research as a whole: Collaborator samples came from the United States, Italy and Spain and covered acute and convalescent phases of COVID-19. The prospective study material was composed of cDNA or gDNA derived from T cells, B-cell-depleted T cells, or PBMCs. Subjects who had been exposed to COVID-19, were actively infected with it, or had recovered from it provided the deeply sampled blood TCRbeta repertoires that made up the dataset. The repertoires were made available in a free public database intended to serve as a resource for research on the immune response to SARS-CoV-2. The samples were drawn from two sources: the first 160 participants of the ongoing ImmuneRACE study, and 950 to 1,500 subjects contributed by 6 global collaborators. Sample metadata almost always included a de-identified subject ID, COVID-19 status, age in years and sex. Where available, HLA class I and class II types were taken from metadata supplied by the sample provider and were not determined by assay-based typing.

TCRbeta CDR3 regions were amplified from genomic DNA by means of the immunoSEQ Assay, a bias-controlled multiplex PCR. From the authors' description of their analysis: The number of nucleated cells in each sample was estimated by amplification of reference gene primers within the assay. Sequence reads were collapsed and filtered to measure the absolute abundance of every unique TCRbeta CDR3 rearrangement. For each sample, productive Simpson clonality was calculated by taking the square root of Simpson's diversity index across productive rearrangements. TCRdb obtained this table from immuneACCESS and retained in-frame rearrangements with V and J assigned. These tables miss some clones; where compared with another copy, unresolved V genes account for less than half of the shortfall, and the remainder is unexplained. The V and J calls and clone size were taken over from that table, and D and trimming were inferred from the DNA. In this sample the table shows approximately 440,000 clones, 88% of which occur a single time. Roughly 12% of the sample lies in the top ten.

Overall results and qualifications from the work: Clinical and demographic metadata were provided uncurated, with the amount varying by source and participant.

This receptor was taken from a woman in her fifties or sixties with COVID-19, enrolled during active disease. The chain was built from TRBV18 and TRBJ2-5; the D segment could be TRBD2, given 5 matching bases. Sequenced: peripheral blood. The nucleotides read TGTGCCAGCTCCGAACAGCCGGGGTGGACCCAGTACTTC. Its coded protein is CASSEQPGWTQYF.